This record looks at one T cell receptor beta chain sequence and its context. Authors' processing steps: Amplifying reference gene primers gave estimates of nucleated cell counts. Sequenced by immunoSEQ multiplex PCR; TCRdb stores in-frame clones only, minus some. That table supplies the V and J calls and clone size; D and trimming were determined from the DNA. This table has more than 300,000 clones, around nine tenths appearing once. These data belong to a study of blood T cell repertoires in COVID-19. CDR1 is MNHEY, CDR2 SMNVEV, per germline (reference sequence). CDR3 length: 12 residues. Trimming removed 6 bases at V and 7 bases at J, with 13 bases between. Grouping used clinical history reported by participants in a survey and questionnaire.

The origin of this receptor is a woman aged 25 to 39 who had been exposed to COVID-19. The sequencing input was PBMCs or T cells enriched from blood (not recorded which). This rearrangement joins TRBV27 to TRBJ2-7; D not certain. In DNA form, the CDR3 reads TGTGCCAGCAGGGCAGGCTTGGGTGAGCAGTACTTC. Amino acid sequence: CASRAGLGEQYF.